Below are 24 T cell receptor beta chains sequenced from a single sample in a study of blood T cells in healthy people across ages. Then a second PCR, running roughly 7 to 11 cycles, was carried out with a sample-barcoded 5' primer and a J-beta primer mix. TCRdb ran MiXCR on the 5' RACE reads and lists one entry per CDR3 protein. The table records roughly 700,000 distinct CDR3 sequences, more than 20% of them present only once. These same data were also listed under a study on T cells of mothers and their children.

Material for sequencing was blood. Receptor source: a boy between 10 and 17 years old in good health.

With respect to this clonotype: At one end the junction does not follow the germline gene, possibly because of a read error. The chain is built from TRBV7-2 and TRBJ2-5; 12 positions match TRBD2. The CDR3 runs 17 residues. In germline, CDR1 is SGHTA, CDR2 FQGNSA. The CDR3 loop reads CASSLVATSGGGSEQLF. In nucleotides, the CDR3 is TGTGCCAGCAGCTTAGTCGCGACTAGCGGGGGTGGCTCTGAGCAGCTCTTC. The variable domain in full, completed from reference TRBV7-2 and TRBJ2-5, reads GAGVSQSPSNKVTEKGKDVELRCDPISGHTALYWYRQSLGQGLEFLIYFQGNSAPDKSGLPSDRFSAERTGGSVSTLTIQRTQQEDSAVYLCASSLVATSGGGSEQLFGPGTRLLVL.

This chain joins TRBV4-3 and TRBJ2-7; D remains unclear. The J call is uncertain, as TRBJ1-2 better fits the DNA end. CDR3 length equals 13 residues. Germline V CDR1 and CDR2: LGHNA, YSLEER. CDR3 DNA sequence: TGCGCCAGCAGCCAAGATTCCAGGAATGGCTACACCTTC. Its translation is CASSQDSRNGYTF.

This clonotype was detected a few times. The rearrangement links TRBV29-1 to TRBJ2-5; TRBD1 is a possible D gene (5 bases). Between the trimmed V and J ends, which lost 0 bases and 11 bases, there was a span of 25 bases. The CDR3 consists of 16 residues. Germline loops: CDR1 SQVTM, CDR2 ANQGSEA. The CDR3: CSVEDRGAGKAYEQYF. The CDR3 DNA reads TGCAGCGTTGAAGATCGAGGTGCAGGGAAGGCCTACGAACAGTACTTC. Variable domain in full (rest from reference TRBV29-1 and TRBJ2-5): SAVISQKPSRDICQRGTSLTIQCQVDSQVTMMFWYRQQPGQSLTLIATANQGSEATYESGFVIDKFPISRPNLTFSTLTVSNMSPEDSSIYLCSVEDRGAGKAYEQYFGPGTRLLVL.

This clonotype was found a few times. The chain combines TRBV7-3 with TRBJ2-5; 7 bases match TRBD2. The DNA end is more similar to TRBJ2-1, so the J call may be wrong. This CDR3 has 16 residues. Germline loops: CDR1 SGHTA, CDR2 FQGTGA. CDR3: CASSDISSGDYNEQFF. The CDR3 region has the DNA TGTGCCAGCAGCGATATTTCCAGCGGGGATTACAATGAGCAGTTCTTC.

The V call is TRBV2, the J call TRBJ2-5, with D possibly being TRBD1 or TRBD2 (5 bases each). The DNA end is more similar to TRBJ2-1, so the J call may be wrong. Germline CDR1 and CDR2: SNHLY and FYNNEI. The CDR3 spans 13 residues. The CDR3 is CASMGTLYNEQFF. CDR3 coding DNA: TGTGCCAGCATGGGGACCCTCTACAATGAGCAGTTCTTC.

This clonotype was observed a handful of times. The V and J genes are TRBV12-3 or TRBV12-4 and TRBJ1-1; no firm D call. The V end lost 3 bases, the J end lost 2 bases, and 10 bases lay between the germline ends. The CDR3 consists of 14 residues. The CDR3, as DNA: TGTGCCAGCAGTTTCTCTGGTTATAACACTGAAGCTTTCTTT. Translated: CASSFSGYNTEAFF.

The rearrangement joins TRBV6-6 to TRBJ2-5, with D unclear. The J call is in doubt because the DNA end fits TRBJ2-1 better. The CDR3 sequence is 11 residues long. In germline, CDR1 is MNHNY, CDR2 SVGAGI (reference sequence). CDR3 sequence: CASSTENEQFF. The CDR3 DNA is TGTGCCAGCAGCACCGAAAATGAGCAGTTCTTC.

In nucleotides, the CDR3 is TGTGCCAGCCAGGGGACGACAAACTACAATGAGCAGTTCTTC. Translated: CASQGTTNYNEQFF. The chain combines TRBV12-3 or TRBV12-4 with TRBJ2-5; possible D gene TRBD1, 6 bases. The last part of the DNA fits TRBJ2-1 better; the J call may be wrong. This CDR3 has 14 amino acids.

CDR3 amino acids: CASSYSYGESSYNEQFF. The CDR3 DNA sequence: TGTGCCAGCAGTTACTCGTACGGGGAGAGCTCCTACAATGAGCAGTTCTTC. The chain links TRBV6-5 to TRBJ2-1; tentative D call: TRBD2 (5 bases). The CDR3 loop spans 17 amino acids. V lost 0 bases and J 0 bases, leaving 12 bases between the germline ends. Germline V gene data show CDR1 as MNHEY and CDR2 as SVGAGI.

This clonotype showed up just a few times. This rearrangement joins TRBV4-2 to TRBJ2-7; unclear D gene. Trimming shortened V by 4 bases and J by 0 bases, and 10 bases separated the two germline ends. Germline V gene lookup returns CDR1 LGHNA and CDR2 YNFKEQ. The CDR3 has 14 amino acids. DNA of the CDR3: TGTGCCAGCAGCCTTACGGTCAACTCCTACGAGCAGTACTTC. Translation: CASSLTVNSYEQYF.

The chain recombines TRBV24-1 with TRBJ2-5; 7 positions agree with TRBD1. In germline, CDR1 is KGHDR, CDR2 SFDVKD. The length of the CDR3 is 14 residues. The V segment lost 4 bases and the J segment 4 bases; nucleotides outside the gene matches: 5. In nucleotides, the CDR3 is TGTGCCACCAGTGACCTTGCAGGGGGAGAGACCCAGTACTTC. As protein: CATSDLAGGETQYF.

The chain employs TRBV3-1 and TRBJ2-7; 8 bases are shared with TRBD1. J lost 1 base, V lost 3 bases, and 5 bases had no gene match. Germline CDR1 is LGHDT and CDR2 is YNNKEL (reference sequence). The CDR3 has 15 amino acids. The DNA for the CDR3 is TGTGCCAGCAGCCATCAGGGGGCCGGGTCCTACGAGCAGTACTTC. It yields the protein CASSHQGAGSYEQYF.

The sample holds a few counts of this clonotype. This chain links TRBV29-1 with TRBJ2-5, with 10 nucleotides matching TRBD2. The J call is doubtful: the DNA matches TRBJ2-1 better. This CDR3 has 13 residues. Looked up from germline, CDR1 is SQVTM and CDR2 is ANQGSEA. DNA for the CDR3: TGCAGCGTGGGGGCTAGCGGGAGTGGGGAGCAGTTCTTC. The encoded protein is CSVGASGSGEQFF.

The V and J genes are TRBV27 and TRBJ1-2; D may be TRBD1 (5 bases). Trimming shortened V by 6 bases and J by 8 bases, and 13 bases separated the two germline ends. The CDR3 extends over 12 amino acids. From germline, CDR1 is MNHEY and CDR2 SMNVEV (reference sequence). The CDR3 sequence: CASRQRGGGYTF. For the CDR3, the DNA is TGTGCCAGCAGGCAGCGGGGGGGGGGCTACACCTTC.

The gene calls are TRBV7-2 and TRBJ2-5; 9 positions match TRBD2. Germline V lookup: CDR1 SGHTA, CDR2 FQGNSA. The CDR3 runs 16 residues. V was clipped by 5 bases and J by 5 bases; unmatched bases: 12. CDR3 sequence (DNA): TGTGCCAGCAGCCCCTTGGGTAGCGGGGGTTTGGAGACCCAGTACTTC. This translates into CASSPLGSGGLETQYF. The full variable domain, with the rest looked up from reference TRBV7-2 and TRBJ2-5, is GAGVSQSPSNKVTEKGKDVELRCDPISGHTALYWYRQSLGQGLEFLIYFQGNSAPDKSGLPSDRFSAERTGGSVSTLTIQRTQQEDSAVYLCASSPLGSGGLETQYFGPGTRLLVL.

This clonotype came up a few times. The V gene is TRBV11-2, the J gene TRBJ2-1; D gene ambiguous. CDR3 size: 13 residues. Germline V gene sequence: CDR1 SGHAT, CDR2 FQNNGV. Deletions cut 0 bases from V and 9 bases from J, with 9 bases between. CDR3 loop: CASSLDLGVEQFF. Written as DNA, the CDR3 is TGTGCCAGCAGCTTAGATCTGGGCGTTGAGCAGTTCTTC.

CDR3 protein: CASNQGKDYGYTF. The CDR3 DNA follows: TGTGCCAGCAATCAAGGGAAGGACTATGGCTACACCTTC. The J gene is TRBJ1-2, the V gene TRBV12-3 or TRBV12-4; D is ambiguous. The ends were cut back, 7 bases at V and 3 bases at J, with 12 bases in the middle. The CDR3 sequence is 13 residues long.

The V and J genes are TRBV12-3 or TRBV12-4 and TRBJ2-1; D remains unclear. V lost 2 bases, J lost 6 bases, and 5 bases lay in between. The CDR3 has 12 amino acids. This CDR3 reads CASSLHLNEQFF. The CDR3 DNA reads as TGTGCCAGCAGTTTACACCTCAATGAGCAGTTCTTC.

This chain connects TRBV12-3 or TRBV12-4 to TRBJ1-1; D call uncertain. The CDR3 runs to 12 residues. V was cut by 10 bases and J by 1 base, with 10 bases left in between. The CDR3 nucleotides read TGTGCCATAGGTTCCCCGAACACTGAAGCTTTCTTT. It is translated as CAIGSPNTEAFF.

The chain links TRBV29-1 to TRBJ2-2, with D uncertain. Trimming removed 3 bases at V and 0 bases at J, with 8 bases between. This CDR3 is 14 amino acids long. Germline assignment: CDR1 SQVTM and CDR2 ANQGSEA. The DNA of the CDR3 is TGCAGCGTTGAGGGAACCTCGAACACCGGGGAGCTGTTTTTT. The encoded protein is CSVEGTSNTGELFF.

The CDR3 reads CASSFRQTGVYEQYF. The CDR3 coding sequence is TGTGCCAGCAGTTTTCGACAGACAGGGGTCTACGAGCAGTACTTC. The V call is TRBV27, the J call TRBJ2-1, with TRBD1 identical over 8 bases. Matching the DNA end better, TRBJ2-7 makes the J call doubtful. Germline CDR1 and CDR2: MNHEY and SMNVEV (reference sequence). The CDR3 is made up of 15 amino acids.

This clonotype was seen once. V gene TRBV7-9 combines with J gene TRBJ2-1; no clear D gene. Trimming removed 3 bases at V and 2 bases at J, with 11 bases between. Germline CDR1 is SEHNR and CDR2 is FQNEAQ (reference sequence). This CDR3 is built from 15 residues. CDR3: CASSFARPPYNEQFF. The CDR3 DNA follows: TGTGCCAGCAGCTTTGCGCGACCTCCCTACAATGAGCAGTTCTTC.

This clonotype was detected only a few times. The rearrangement uses TRBV12-3 or TRBV12-4 and TRBJ1-2; D gene uncertain. V was clipped by 8 bases and J by 8 bases, with 18 bases between them. CDR3 length: 13 residues. The CDR3 region has the DNA TGTGCCAGCGGCCCCGGGGAACGGAGAGGCTACACCTTC. It translates to CASGPGERRGYTF.

This clonotype was counted once. V is TRBV2 and J is TRBJ1-4, with 7 bases aligning to TRBD1. V lost 6 bases, J lost 6 bases, and 4 bases stayed unmatched. This CDR3 region has 13 residues. The germline gives CDR1 SNHLY, CDR2 FYNNEI. CDR3 DNA sequence: TGTGCCAGCAGCACAGGGGAGGATGAAAAACTGTTTTTT. Translating gives CASSTGEDEKLFF. The whole variable domain, filled in from reference TRBV2 and TRBJ1-4, reads EPEVTQTPSHQVTQMGQEVILRCVPISNHLYFYWYRQILGQKVEFLVSFYNNEISEKSEIFDDQFSVERPDGSNFTLKIRSTKLEDSAMYFCASSTGEDEKLFFGSGTQLSVL.